A selection of T cell receptor beta chains follows, all from one sample in a study of regulatory T cells in long-lasting Graves disease. TCRdb re-derived calls from the multiplex PCR reads in MiXCR, one entry per CDR3 protein. This table has about 470,000 distinct CDR3 sequences, around a fifth appearing once. Sequencing was performed on peripheral blood mononuclear cells (PBMCs), taken when the disease was refractory, from a patient treated with antithyroid drugs. All receptors derive from a female donor with Graves disease. Each CDR3 is given with its conserved first and last residue. The D gene is left open where the match is weak. Clone size is not always given. Where it is, it says once, few, many or a class for expanded clones.

J gene: TRBJ1-2
D gene: TRBD1
clone size: few
V gene: TRBV7-6
CDR3 protein: CASSWGVQGAYGYTF
CDR3 DNA: TGTGCCAGCAGCTGGGGGGTGCAGGGGGCCTATGGCTACACCTTC

J gene: TRBJ1-2
D gene: NA
clone size: NA
V gene: TRBV19
CDR3 protein: CATWRDFYGYTF
CDR3 DNA: TGTGCCACCTGGCGAGATTTCTATGGCTACACCTTC

J gene: TRBJ1-5
D gene: NA
clone size: many
V gene: TRBV28
CDR3 protein: CASSSPRQSSNQPQHF
CDR3 DNA: TGTGCCAGCAGTTCCCCGCGACAGTCTAGCAATCAGCCCCAGCATTTT

J gene: TRBJ2-1
D gene: NA
clone size: few
V gene: TRBV28
CDR3 protein: CASSPSGSRKASNEQFF
CDR3 DNA: TGTGCCAGCAGTCCCTCGGGTTCAAGGAAGGCGTCCAATGAGCAGTTCTTC

J gene: TRBJ2-4
D gene: TRBD1
clone size: NA
V gene: TRBV7-9
CDR3 protein: CASSPDRGDIQYF
CDR3 DNA: TGTGCCAGCAGCCCAGACAGGGGGGACATTCAGTACTTC

J gene: TRBJ2-7
D gene: NA
clone size: many
V gene: TRBV11-2
CDR3 protein: CASSLSANEQYF
CDR3 DNA: TGTGCCAGCAGCTTAAGCGCGAACGAGCAGTACTTC

J gene: TRBJ2-7
D gene: TRBD2
clone size: many
V gene: TRBV28
CDR3 protein: CASSAGDHEQYF
CDR3 DNA: TGTGCCAGCAGTGCGGGGGACCACGAGCAGTACTTC

J gene: TRBJ2-2
D gene: NA
clone size: NA
V gene: TRBV27
CDR3 protein: CASSLHGYTGELFF
CDR3 DNA: TGTGCCAGCAGTCTCCATGGGTACACCGGGGAGCTGTTTTTT

J gene: TRBJ1-2
D gene: NA
clone size: NA
V gene: TRBV6-1
CDR3 protein: CASSEVGKPDYGYTF
CDR3 DNA: TGTGCCAGCAGTGAAGTGGGAAAACCTGACTATGGCTACACCTTC

J gene: TRBJ1-2
D gene: NA
clone size: NA
V gene: TRBV7-9
CDR3 protein: CASSFPAGAFWGYTF
CDR3 DNA: TGTGCCAGCAGCTTCCCGGCAGGGGCTTTCTGGGGCTACACCTTC

J gene: TRBJ1-1
D gene: NA
clone size: many
V gene: TRBV24-1
CDR3 protein: CATSDGYTEAFF
CDR3 DNA: TGTGCCACCAGTGACGGGTACACTGAAGCTTTCTTT

J gene: TRBJ2-2
D gene: TRBD1
clone size: few
V gene: TRBV27
CDR3 protein: CASSTGQGVTSSGELFF
CDR3 DNA: TGTGCCAGCAGTACCGGACAGGGGGTAACTAGTTCCGGGGAGCTGTTTTTT

J gene: TRBJ2-2
D gene: NA
clone size: NA
V gene: TRBV30
CDR3 protein: CAWQGVRTGELFF
CDR3 DNA: TGTGCCTGGCAGGGAGTTAGGACCGGGGAGCTGTTTTTT

J gene: TRBJ1-1
D gene: NA
clone size: many
V gene: TRBV2
CDR3 protein: CASSESTGEAFF
CDR3 DNA: TGTGCCAGCAGTGAAAGCACAGGTGAAGCTTTCTTT

J gene: TRBJ1-2
D gene: NA
clone size: many
V gene: TRBV12-3/TRBV12-4
CDR3 protein: CASSLGPGGWYTF
CDR3 DNA: TGTGCCAGCAGTTTAGGCCCCGGAGGATGGTACACCTTC

J gene: TRBJ2-7
D gene: NA
clone size: many
V gene: TRBV7-8
CDR3 protein: CASSLATGRPYEQYF
CDR3 DNA: TGTGCCAGCAGCTTAGCTACGGGGCGACCCTACGAGCAGTACTTC

J gene: TRBJ2-5
D gene: TRBD2
clone size: many
V gene: TRBV7-2
CDR3 protein: CASTTGTSGGYQETQYF
CDR3 DNA: TGTGCCAGCACAACCGGGACTAGCGGGGGATACCAAGAGACCCAGTACTTC

J gene: TRBJ2-4
D gene: TRBD2
clone size: many
V gene: TRBV7-8
CDR3 protein: CASSLRFAGGPTKNIQYF
CDR3 DNA: TGTGCCAGCAGCTTACGTTTTGCGGGAGGGCCAACCAAAAACATTCAGTACTTC

J gene: TRBJ2-7
D gene: NA
clone size: many
V gene: TRBV28
CDR3 protein: CASSLFDGEQYF
CDR3 DNA: TGTGCCAGCAGTTTATTTGATGGGGAGCAGTACTTC

J gene: TRBJ1-1
D gene: NA
clone size: NA
V gene: TRBV25-1
CDR3 protein: CASSESLRGEAFF
CDR3 DNA: TGTGCCAGCAGTGAATCCCTACGGGGTGAAGCTTTCTTT

J gene: TRBJ2-6
D gene: NA
clone size: many
V gene: TRBV28
CDR3 protein: CASSFRVGANVLTF
CDR3 DNA: TGTGCCAGCAGTTTCAGGGTTGGGGCCAACGTCCTGACTTTC

J gene: TRBJ2-5
D gene: NA
clone size: few
V gene: TRBV18
CDR3 protein: CASSPGTLDGETQYF
CDR3 DNA: TGTGCCAGCTCACCAGGGACACTCGACGGAGAGACCCAGTACTTC

J gene: TRBJ2-7
D gene: NA
clone size: many
V gene: TRBV20-1
CDR3 protein: CSATPTTGMSSYEQYF
CDR3 DNA: TGCAGTGCTACCCCCACCACAGGGATGAGCTCCTACGAGCAGTACTTC

J gene: TRBJ2-5
D gene: NA
clone size: many
V gene: TRBV30
CDR3 protein: CAWSKQGRETQYF
CDR3 DNA: TGTGCCTGGAGTAAACAGGGGAGGGAGACCCAGTACTTC

J gene: TRBJ2-6
D gene: NA
clone size: many
V gene: TRBV28
CDR3 protein: CASRGPGNSGANVLTF
CDR3 DNA: TGTGCCAGCAGAGGCCCGGGGAATTCTGGGGCCAACGTCCTGACTTTC

J gene: TRBJ2-2
D gene: TRBD1
clone size: NA
V gene: TRBV7-3
CDR3 protein: CASSLARAGQGDTGELFF
CDR3 DNA: TGTGCCAGCAGCTTAGCCCGCGCAGGACAGGGGGACACCGGGGAGCTGTTTTTT

J gene: TRBJ1-2
D gene: TRBD1
clone size: few
V gene: TRBV5-4
CDR3 protein: CASSSLRDRVDGYTF
CDR3 DNA: TGTGCCAGCAGTTCCCTCCGGGACAGGGTCGACGGCTACACCTTC

J gene: TRBJ2-5
D gene: NA
clone size: many
V gene: TRBV2
CDR3 protein: CASSEWETQYF
CDR3 DNA: TGTGCCAGCAGTGAATGGGAGACCCAGTACTTC

J gene: TRBJ1-1
D gene: NA
clone size: NA
V gene: TRBV12-3/TRBV12-4
CDR3 protein: CASSEGVGAFF
CDR3 DNA: TGTGCCAGCAGTGAGGGTGTAGGTGCTTTCTTT

J gene: TRBJ1-2
D gene: NA
clone size: many
V gene: TRBV28
CDR3 protein: CASSLRGEGYGYTF
CDR3 DNA: TGTGCCAGCAGCCTTAGGGGAGAAGGCTATGGCTACACCTTC

J gene: TRBJ1-2
D gene: NA
clone size: many
V gene: TRBV28
CDR3 protein: CASSRGGRGYTF
CDR3 DNA: TGTGCCAGCAGCCGGGGGGGACGTGGCTACACCTTC

J gene: TRBJ1-2
D gene: TRBD1
clone size: many
V gene: TRBV11-2
CDR3 protein: CASSSDGTDEGF
CDR3 DNA: TGTGCCAGCAGCTCGGACGGGACAGACGAGGGCTTC

J gene: TRBJ2-7
D gene: NA
clone size: NA
V gene: TRBV20-1
CDR3 protein: CSATTIEYEQYF
CDR3 DNA: TGCAGTGCTACAACTATCGAGTACGAGCAGTACTTC

J gene: TRBJ2-5
D gene: TRBD1
clone size: many
V gene: TRBV10-3
CDR3 protein: CAISEGQDQETQYF
CDR3 DNA: TGTGCCATCAGTGAGGGACAGGACCAAGAGACCCAGTACTTC

J gene: TRBJ1-4
D gene: TRBD1
clone size: many
V gene: TRBV2
CDR3 protein: CASSARMGADRGITNEKLFF
CDR3 DNA: TGTGCCAGCAGTGCCCGTATGGGGGCGGACAGGGGGATTACTAATGAAAAACTGTTTTTT

J gene: TRBJ2-7
D gene: NA
clone size: many
V gene: TRBV28
CDR3 protein: CASSSPHDEQYF
CDR3 DNA: TGTGCCAGCAGTTCGCCTCATGACGAGCAGTACTTC

J gene: TRBJ2-2
D gene: NA
clone size: few
V gene: TRBV9
CDR3 protein: CASSVEGRVSGELFF
CDR3 DNA: TGTGCCAGCAGCGTAGAGGGCAGGGTGAGCGGGGAGCTGTTTTTT

J gene: TRBJ1-2
D gene: NA
clone size: many
V gene: TRBV27
CDR3 protein: CASSLKSANPPYGYTF
CDR3 DNA: TGTGCCAGCAGTTTGAAGTCGGCCAACCCACCCTATGGCTACACCTTC

J gene: TRBJ1-1
D gene: NA
clone size: many
V gene: TRBV2
CDR3 protein: CASSERLGGSLNTEAFF
CDR3 DNA: TGTGCCAGCAGTGAAAGGTTAGGCGGCAGCCTGAACACTGAAGCTTTCTTT

J gene: TRBJ2-5
D gene: NA
clone size: many
V gene: TRBV7-3
CDR3 protein: CASSVKGGETQYF
CDR3 DNA: TGTGCCAGCAGCGTGAAAGGGGGAGAGACCCAGTACTTC

J gene: TRBJ1-1
D gene: NA
clone size: many
V gene: TRBV11-3
CDR3 protein: CASSLGGFEAFF
CDR3 DNA: TGTGCCAGCAGCTTAGGAGGGTTTGAAGCTTTCTTT

J gene: TRBJ2-2
D gene: NA
clone size: NA
V gene: TRBV19
CDR3 protein: CASSPGLIAGELFF
CDR3 DNA: TGTGCCAGTAGTCCCGGGCTAATCGCCGGGGAGCTGTTTTTT

J gene: TRBJ2-2
D gene: TRBD1
clone size: NA
V gene: TRBV28
CDR3 protein: CASSPRTGTGNFGELFF
CDR3 DNA: TGTGCCAGCAGTCCCAGGACCGGGACAGGGAATTTCGGGGAGCTGTTTTTT

J gene: TRBJ2-5
D gene: NA
clone size: few
V gene: TRBV19
CDR3 protein: CASSMWGSKETQYF
CDR3 DNA: TGTGCCAGTAGTATGTGGGGCAGCAAAGAGACCCAGTACTTC

J gene: TRBJ2-3
D gene: NA
clone size: NA
V gene: TRBV24-1
CDR3 protein: CATSDPRTVTLEEKQYF
CDR3 DNA: TGTGCCACCAGTGATCCGAGGACAGTTACTTTAGAGGAAAAGCAGTATTTT

J gene: TRBJ2-7
D gene: NA
clone size: NA
V gene: TRBV28
CDR3 protein: CATKGNSFYEQYF
CDR3 DNA: TGTGCCACGAAAGGTAACAGCTTCTACGAGCAGTACTTC

J gene: TRBJ2-2
D gene: NA
clone size: NA
V gene: TRBV6-1
CDR3 protein: CASRANRDTGELFF
CDR3 DNA: TGTGCCAGCAGAGCGAACAGGGACACCGGGGAGCTGTTTTTT

J gene: TRBJ2-1
D gene: NA
clone size: NA
V gene: TRBV20-1
CDR3 protein: CSARREDTHEDEQFF
CDR3 DNA: TGCAGTGCTAGAAGGGAGGACACCCACGAGGATGAGCAGTTCTTC

J gene: TRBJ2-5
D gene: TRBD2
clone size: NA
V gene: TRBV6-2/TRBV6-3
CDR3 protein: CASSNLREREQETQYF
CDR3 DNA: TGTGCCAGCAGTAACCTCCGGGAGCGGGAACAAGAGACCCAGTACTTC

J gene: TRBJ2-2
D gene: NA
clone size: few
V gene: TRBV11-2
CDR3 protein: CASSLAVGELFF
CDR3 DNA: TGTGCCAGCAGCTTAGCTGTCGGGGAGCTGTTTTTT

J gene: TRBJ1-1
D gene: NA
clone size: NA
V gene: TRBV19
CDR3 protein: CASSGIRDAGVGTEAFF
CDR3 DNA: TGTGCCAGTAGTGGTATCCGGGACGCCGGTGTAGGCACTGAAGCTTTCTTT

J gene: TRBJ2-5
D gene: TRBD2
clone size: many
V gene: TRBV20-1
CDR3 protein: CSAREELAGETQYF
CDR3 DNA: TGCAGTGCTAGAGAAGAACTAGCGGGAGAGACCCAGTACTTC

J gene: TRBJ1-1
D gene: TRBD1
clone size: many
V gene: TRBV12-3/TRBV12-4
CDR3 protein: CASSPFGTGGSTEAFF
CDR3 DNA: TGTGCCAGCAGCCCCTTTGGAACAGGGGGATCCACTGAAGCTTTCTTT

J gene: TRBJ2-2
D gene: NA
clone size: many
V gene: TRBV28
CDR3 protein: CASRPTASNTGELFF
CDR3 DNA: TGTGCCAGCCGCCCGACGGCTTCAAACACCGGGGAGCTGTTTTTT

J gene: TRBJ2-5
D gene: TRBD1
clone size: many
V gene: TRBV7-7
CDR3 protein: CASSPDRDETQYF
CDR3 DNA: TGTGCTAGCAGCCCAGACAGGGATGAGACCCAGTACTTC